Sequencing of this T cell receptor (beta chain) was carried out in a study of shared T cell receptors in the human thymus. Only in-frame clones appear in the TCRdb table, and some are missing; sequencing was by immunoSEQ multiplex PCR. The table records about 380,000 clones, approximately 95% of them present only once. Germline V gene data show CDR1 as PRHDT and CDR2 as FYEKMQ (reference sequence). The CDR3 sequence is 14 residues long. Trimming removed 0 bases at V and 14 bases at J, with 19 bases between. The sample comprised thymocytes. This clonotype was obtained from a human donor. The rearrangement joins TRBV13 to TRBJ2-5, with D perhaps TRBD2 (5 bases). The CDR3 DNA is TGTGCCAGCAGCTTAGGCCCCGAGGGATTGGTCCGCTACTTC. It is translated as CASSLGPEGLVRYF. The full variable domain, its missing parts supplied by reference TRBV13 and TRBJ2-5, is AAGVIQSPRHLIKEKRETATLKCYPIPRHDTVYWYQQGPGQDPQFLISFYEKMQSDKGSIPDRFSAQQFSDYHSELNMSSLELGDSALYFCASSLGPEGLVRYFGPGTRLLVL.